This T cell receptor beta chain was sequenced in a study of vaccination and CD4 T cells after COVID-19. For the study at large: SARS-CoV-2, HCoV-NL63, HCoV-OC43 and HCoV-229E supplied the overlapping spike peptides used to stimulate cells. Control cultures received a CEFX pool, an HIV-1 Nef pool, or no peptide.

The Oncomine TCR Beta short-read assay was applied to DNA of cultured CD4+ T cells. Cultured CD4+ T cells yielded the extracted genomic DNA. In TCRdb, the PCR reads were re-called with MiXCR into one record per CDR3 protein. In the table there are some 13,000 distinct CDR3 sequences, about two fifths of which are singletons. With regard to this clonotype: Its specificity is unknown.

CDR1 and CDR2 from the germline V gene are KGHSH and LQKENI. The V gene end was trimmed by 4 bases and the J gene end by 2 bases; junction bases not matched to a gene: 5. CDR3 size: 15 residues. As for treatment: approximately 9-day PBMC culture with coronavirus spike peptide pools or control peptides (ViraFEST assay). CD4+ T cells were isolated by negative selection after more than eight days of culture. Sequenced: CD4+ T cells from blood, cultured in vitro. This clonotype was obtained from a human donor who had recovered from COVID-19. The gene calls are TRBV18 and TRBJ2-1; 7 bases map to TRBD2. The chain's CDR3 is CASSQGGGTYNEQFF. The CDR3 DNA reads as TGTGCCAGCTCACAAGGCGGGGGAACCTACAATGAGCAGTTCTTC.